One and the same sample provided the 5 T cell receptor beta chains below, sequenced in a study of beta chain features in type 1 diabetes. Every isolated RNA sample was fully reverse transcribed, so sequencing captured expressed TCRB transcripts. Some clones are missing from TCRdb's copy, which holds only in-frame ones; the method was immunoSEQ multiplex PCR. This repertoire shows fewer than 350,000 clones, around 7.8% found once; its top ten account for roughly 0.94%. The specimen sequenced was central memory CD4+ T cells from blood. The receptor set was obtained from a woman aged 18-35 years in good health.

This chain joins TRBV6-6 and TRBJ1-6; D is ambiguous. V was shortened by 2 bases and J by 4 bases, with 9 bases between the two germline ends. Germline lookup yields CDR1 MNHNY and CDR2 SVGAGI (reference sequence). CDR3 length: 15 residues. The CDR3 reads CASSYGNLYNSPLHF. In nucleotides, the CDR3 is TGTGCCAGCAGTTACGGCAATCTATATAATTCACCCCTCCACTTT.

This clone came up a few times. The chain has TRBV18 and TRBJ2-5; the D is unclear. The V and J ends lost 5 bases and 0 bases respectively, with 7 bases between them. From germline, CDR1 is KGHSH and CDR2 LQKENI. This CDR3 spans 13 amino acids. CDR3 nucleotide sequence: TGTGCCAGCTCAAGGGTGAACCAAGAGACCCAGTACTTC. Protein: CASSRVNQETQYF.

The chain links TRBV29-1 to TRBJ2-7; weak D call: TRBD1 (7 bases). The germline gives CDR1 SQVTM, CDR2 ANQGSEA. The CDR3 consists of 13 residues. With 7 bases removed from V and 11 bases from J, the gap between germline ends came to 24 bases. CDR3 coding DNA: TGCAGCGCAGCAGGAGGGGGCGGATTTCACGAGTACTTC. It encodes CSAAGGGGFHEYF.

The J gene is TRBJ1-2, the V gene TRBV7-2; TRBD1 might be the D (6 bases). V was shortened by 5 bases and J by 1 base, with 8 bases between the two germline ends. CDR1 SGHTA and CDR2 FQGNSA come from the germline V gene. The CDR3 sequence is 13 residues long. CDR3 amino acids: CASSQDSNYGYTF. Here the CDR3 DNA reads TGTGCCAGCAGCCAGGACAGTAACTATGGCTACACCTTC.

On this clone itself: A single base is all that separates this from a far larger clone, so a read error is likely. The V and J genes are TRBV2 and TRBJ1-1; no definite D call. V was trimmed by 7 bases and J by 0 bases, leaving 6 bases between them. The CDR3 sequence is 12 residues long. Germline CDR1 SNHLY, CDR2 FYNNEI. The CDR3 reads CASTRLNTEAFF. CDR3 in DNA: TGTGCCAGCACCAGGTTGAACACTGAAGCTTTCTTT.